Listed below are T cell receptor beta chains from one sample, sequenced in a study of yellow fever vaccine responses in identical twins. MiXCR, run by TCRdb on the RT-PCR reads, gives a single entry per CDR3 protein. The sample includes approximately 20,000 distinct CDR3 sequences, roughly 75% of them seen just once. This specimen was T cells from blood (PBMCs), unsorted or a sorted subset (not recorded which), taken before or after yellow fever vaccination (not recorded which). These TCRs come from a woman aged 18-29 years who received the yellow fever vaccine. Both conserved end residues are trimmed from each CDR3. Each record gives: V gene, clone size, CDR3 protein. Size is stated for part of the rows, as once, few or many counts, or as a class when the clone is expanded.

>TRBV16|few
ASSQSWQGDYYGYT
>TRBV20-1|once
SASEDSYEQY
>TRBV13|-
ASMSDSYTGELF
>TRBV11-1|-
ASSFRRLAGAYNEQF
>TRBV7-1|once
ASSSRTSYNEQF
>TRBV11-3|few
ASSLRQVNYGYT
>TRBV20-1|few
SATLTGQETQY
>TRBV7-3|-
ASSPSWQHSYNEQF
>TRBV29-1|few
SVEVPGAFYEQY
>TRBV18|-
ASSPPFGTGGWTDTQY
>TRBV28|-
ASSLASLYTGELF
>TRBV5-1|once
ASSWDSPYNEQF
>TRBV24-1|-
ATVGPNTGELF
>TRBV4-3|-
ASSQVGREPSTDTQY
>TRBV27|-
ASTALLGGAYGYT
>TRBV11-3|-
ASSTGNEQF
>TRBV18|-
ASSPGTNTGELF
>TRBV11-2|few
ASSTVGSAYEQY
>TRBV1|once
TSSQERKLAECTDTQY
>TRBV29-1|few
SVTAQGLAV
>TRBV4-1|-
ASSPRTPRQGQSLSNQPQH
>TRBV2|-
ASTSMGAGVARSEQY
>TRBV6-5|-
ASSLGLTQYGYT
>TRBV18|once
ASSPVYGDQENIQY
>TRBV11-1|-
ASSLRELLHTGELF
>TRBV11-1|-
ASSLIPGPSSSNSPLH